Each of the 11 T cell receptor beta chains below was sequenced from the same sample in a study of blood T cell repertoires in COVID-19 (dated by TCRdb to 2020 to 2022). Library generation was performed with the immunoSEQ multiplex PCR assay. TCRdb limited this immuneACCESS table to in-frame rearrangements with V and J called. A share of clones is missing; checked studies link under half to unresolved V genes, and the rest is unexplained. Across this sample there are roughly 90,000 clones, with 85% seen only once. 35% to 45% of the sample is in the top ten clones. The sequencing sample was made of peripheral blood. Receptor source: a man at least 80 years old with acute or convalescent COVID-19.

The V and J genes are TRBV9 and TRBJ2-3, with D possibly TRBD1 on 6 matching bases. In germline, CDR1 is SGDLS, CDR2 YYNGEE. V shed 3 bases and J shed 2 bases, with 16 bases lying between them. CDR3 size: 16 residues. The CDR3: CASSAPRQDHTDTQYF. CDR3 nucleotides: TGTGCCAGCAGCGCCCCCCGACAGGACCACACAGATACGCAGTATTTT.

The rearrangement joins TRBV6-4 to TRBJ1-2, with D uncertain. Germline values: CDR1 MRHNA, CDR2 SNTAGT. Trimming cost V 0 bases and J 5 bases, with 10 bases left between them. CDR3 length: 14 residues. The CDR3 region has the DNA TGTGCCAGCAGTGACTCGGTGGGGAGATATGGCTACACCTTC. Translated, it gives CASSDSVGRYGYTF.

The chain has TRBV24-1 and TRBJ2-1, with D perhaps TRBD1 (5 bases). This CDR3 contains 15 residues. Germline CDR1 KGHDR, CDR2 SFDVKD. The V end was cut by 5 bases, the J end by 4 bases, with 14 bases between. CDR3 coding DNA: TGTGCCACCAGTGCAGACAGAGAACATTACAATGAGCAGTTCTTC. This sequence encodes CATSADREHYNEQFF.

This rearrangement joins TRBV7-3 to TRBJ2-3; TRBD1 aligns across 10 bases. V lost 5 bases and J lost 3; bases outside the gene matches: 5. CDR3 length equals 15 residues. The germline CDR1 and CDR2 sequences are SGHTA and FQGTGA. The CDR3 here is CASSRGQGWTDTQYF. Written as DNA, the CDR3 is TGTGCCAGCAGCCGGGGACAGGGGTGGACAGATACGCAGTATTTT.

The rearrangement joins TRBV18 to TRBJ2-1, with 9 nucleotides matching TRBD2. The germline CDR1 and CDR2 sequences are KGHSH and LQKENI. J gave up 0 bases and V 1 base, and 7 bases lay outside the gene matches. The CDR3 contains 18 residues. This CDR3 reads CASSPQLAGKGSYNEQFF. In DNA, the CDR3 is TGTGCCAGCTCACCACAACTAGCGGGCAAAGGCTCCTACAATGAGCAGTTCTTC.

The chain joins TRBV9 to TRBJ2-6, with D possibly matching TRBD2 (6 bases). The ends were cut back, 5 bases at V and 0 bases at J, with 12 bases in the middle. The CDR3 consists of 16 residues. CDR1 is SGDLS and CDR2 is YYNGEE in the germline V gene. This CDR3 reads CASSRGVGSGANVLTF. CDR3 nucleotide sequence: TGTGCCAGCAGTCGCGGGGTGGGCTCTGGGGCCAACGTCCTGACTTTC.

The chain carries TRBV28 and TRBJ2-3; TRBD2 aligns across 14 bases. V lost 6 bases and J lost 2; bases outside the gene matches: 7. Germline CDR1 is MDHEN and CDR2 is SYDVKM. The CDR3 is 17 amino acids. The CDR3 is CASRPRTSGRSTDTQYF. The DNA of the CDR3 is TGTGCCAGCAGACCAAGGACTAGCGGGAGGTCCACAGATACGCAGTATTTT.

V gene TRBV6-5 combines with J gene TRBJ1-2, with D possibly TRBD1 on 5 matching bases. Germline V gives CDR1 MNHEY, CDR2 SVGAGI. The CDR3 consists of 13 residues. V shed 5 bases and J shed 3 bases, with 10 bases lying between them. DNA for the CDR3: TGTGCCAGCAGTCGGACAAGTGACTATGGCTACACCTTC. It specifies CASSRTSDYGYTF.

This chain uses TRBV7-2 with TRBJ2-7; D might be TRBD1 (6 bases). Germline values: CDR1 SGHTA, CDR2 FQGNSA. The germline V and J ends were trimmed by 7 bases and 1 base, with 17 bases remaining between them. The CDR3 runs to 15 residues. The CDR3 coding sequence is TGTGCCAGCAACAATCGGACAGCGAAATCCTACGAGCAGTACTTC. Translating gives CASNNRTAKSYEQYF.

J is TRBJ2-7 and V is TRBV11-2, with a weak D call TRBD1 (6 bases). V was trimmed by 4 bases and J by 0 bases, leaving 13 bases between them. Germline lookup yields CDR1 SGHAT and CDR2 FQNNGV. The CDR3 extends over 15 amino acids. The CDR3 nucleotides read TGTGCCAGCAGCTGGGGGCGGGCGCTCTCCTACGAGCAGTACTTC. Translation: CASSWGRALSYEQYF.

The CDR3 sequence: CASSHQDRGDTEAFF. CDR3 coding DNA: TGTGCCAGCAGTCATCAGGACAGGGGAGACACTGAAGCTTTCTTT. The rearrangement uses TRBV6-5 and TRBJ1-1; 9 bases align to TRBD1. The CDR3 totals 15 residues. Per the germline V gene, CDR1 is MNHEY and CDR2 is SVGAGI. The junction had 7 bases not matched to a gene; V was cut back by 5 bases and J by 3 bases.